Below are 24 T cell receptor beta chains sequenced from a single sample in a study of blood T cell repertoires in COVID-19. Assay: immunoSEQ multiplex PCR; the TCRdb copy retains only in-frame clones and omits some. The table records 140,000 or so clones, over 80% of them present only once. Sequences were obtained from peripheral blood. The receptors were sampled from a woman between 50 and 59 years old with acute or convalescent COVID-19.

The chain couples TRBV12-2 to TRBJ2-7; TRBD1, the table's D call, lacks a check against the DNA. TRBV12-2 is labeled a pseudogene. The CDR3 length is 16 residues. The CDR3 here is CASRLALGQETYEQYF. As DNA, the CDR3 is TGTGCAAGTCGCTTAGCTTTGGGACAGGAGACCTACGAGCAGTACTTC.

In its sample, this clone was seen a few times. The chain has TRBV30 and TRBJ1-3; D possibly corresponds to TRBD1 (5 bases). Trimming removed 2 bases from V and 1 base from J, with 9 bases in between. Germline V gene lookup returns CDR1 GTSNPN and CDR2 SVGIG (reference sequence). The CDR3 is 14 amino acids. For the CDR3, the DNA is TGTGCCTGGAGTTTCGGGGGATCTGGAAACACCATATATTTT. It specifies CAWSFGGSGNTIYF.

This chain joins TRBV19 and TRBJ1-2; 9 nucleotides agree with TRBD1. Trimming at V came to 3 bases and at J to 2 bases, leaving 7 bases not matched to a gene. Germline-derived CDR1 and CDR2 are LNHDA and SQIVND (reference sequence). The CDR3 is 16 amino acids. CDR3 sequence: CASSMQGQGPNYGYTF. CDR3 DNA: TGTGCCAGTAGTATGCAGGGACAGGGACCCAACTATGGCTACACCTTC.

J is TRBJ2-7 and V is TRBV29-1; D may be TRBD2 (5 bases). V was shortened by 7 bases and J by 6 bases, with 16 bases between the two germline ends. Germline loops: CDR1 SQVTM, CDR2 ANQGSEA. The length of the CDR3 is 12 residues. The CDR3 DNA follows: TGCAGCGCCTACCGGGATCAGTCCGAGCAGTACTTC. Translating it yields CSAYRDQSEQYF.

This chain uses TRBV7-3 with TRBJ2-7, with 8 bases aligning to TRBD2. The CDR3 spans 15 residues. Germline CDR1 and CDR2: SGHTA and FQGTGA. The V segment lost 5 bases and the J segment 3 bases; nucleotides outside the gene matches: 9. The chain's CDR3 is CASSPEASGLYEQYF. CDR3 nucleotides: TGTGCCAGCAGCCCCGAGGCTAGCGGGCTCTACGAGCAGTACTTC.

The CDR3 DNA sequence: TGTGCCAGCAGCCCTGTTAATAGCGGGAGGATGGCGTACGAGCAGTACTTC. Its protein product is CASSPVNSGRMAYEQYF. The chain uses TRBV3-1 (or the pseudogene TRBV3-2) and TRBJ2-7; the match to TRBD2 covers 10 bases. V lost 4 bases, J lost 4 bases, and 13 bases stayed unmatched. Germline lookup yields CDR1 LGHDT and CDR2 YNNKEL (reference sequence). This CDR3 region has 17 residues.

The CDR3 loop reads CASSLFYRGSATGELFF. DNA for the CDR3: TGTGCCAGCAGCTTATTTTATCGGGGGTCAGCTACCGGGGAGCTGTTTTTT. The V gene is TRBV7-3, the J gene TRBJ2-2, with D possibly being TRBD2 (6 bases). The length of the CDR3 is 17 residues. The V and J ends lost 2 bases and 5 bases respectively, with 18 bases between them. Germline V gene data show CDR1 as SGHTA and CDR2 as FQGTGA. Drawing the rest from reference TRBV7-3 and TRBJ2-2, the complete variable domain is GAGVSQTPSNKVTEKGKYVELRCDPISGHTALYWYRQSLGQGPEFLIYFQGTGAADDSGLPNDRFFAVRPEGSVSTLKIQRTERGDSAVYLCASSLFYRGSATGELFFGEGSRLTVL.

V gene TRBV27 combines with J gene TRBJ1-5, with TRBD1 matching 8 bases. Trimming cost V 0 bases and J 7 bases; bases outside gene matches: 2. This CDR3 has 14 residues. Germline V gives CDR1 MNHEY, CDR2 SMNVEV (reference sequence). CDR3 in DNA: TGTGCCAGCAGTTTATCGGACAGGGACCAGCCCCAGCATTTT. Its protein product is CASSLSDRDQPQHF.

The chain uses TRBV24-1 and TRBJ2-1; weak D call: TRBD1 (5 bases). The CDR3 sequence is 16 residues long. Germline CDR1 and CDR2: KGHDR and SFDVKD. V was cut by 4 bases and J by 3 bases, with 15 bases left in between. CDR3 nucleotides: TGTGCCACCAGTGACCTCAGGGTCGGCTACTACAATGAGCAGTTCTTC. Amino acids: CATSDLRVGYYNEQFF.

The chain employs TRBV27 and TRBJ2-5; maybe TRBD2 (6 bases). The CDR3 has 15 amino acids. Trimming took 5 bases from V and 5 from J, leaving 18 bases between them. Germline CDR1 and CDR2: MNHEY and SMNVEV (reference sequence). The CDR3 sequence: CASSPASGYVETQYF. For the CDR3, the DNA is TGTGCCAGCAGTCCCGCGAGCGGGTATGTGGAGACCCAGTACTTC.

The V and J genes are TRBV9 and TRBJ2-7; 11 positions agree with TRBD2. Trimming removed 3 bases from V and 4 bases from J; junction bases left unmatched: 6. CDR3 length: 15 amino acids. The germline gives CDR1 SGDLS, CDR2 YYNGEE. CDR3 DNA: TGTGCCAGCAGCGCATTAGCGGGGGGGCCGTACGAGCAGTACTTC. Amino acid sequence: CASSALAGGPYEQYF.

A remark on this clone: In the same sample, other DNA sequences code for this CDR3. The V call is TRBV19, the J call TRBJ2-7, with 9 bases that match TRBD1. CDR3 length equals 14 residues. Germline V gives CDR1 LNHDA, CDR2 SQIVND (reference sequence). V lost 9 bases, J lost 1 base, and 7 bases stayed unmatched. CDR3 sequence (DNA): TGTGCCAGCTCCCCGGGGACAGGGTCCTACGAGCAGTACTTC. It is translated as CASSPGTGSYEQYF.

J is TRBJ2-7 and V is TRBV29-1, with D possibly TRBD2 on 6 matching bases. This CDR3 has 13 residues. The germline V and J ends were trimmed by 7 bases and 6 bases, with 19 bases remaining between them. Per the germline V gene, CDR1 is SQVTM and CDR2 is ANQGSEA. CDR3 loop: CSAMANGGAEQYF. In DNA, the CDR3 is TGCAGCGCTATGGCAAATGGAGGGGCCGAGCAGTACTTC.

This chain uses TRBV6-5 with TRBJ1-4; tentative D call: TRBD1 (5 bases). Looked up from germline, CDR1 is MNHEY and CDR2 is SVGAGI. Trimming took off 5 bases at V and 8 bases at J, with 12 bases between the two ends. The CDR3 is 13 amino acids. The CDR3 DNA reads TGTGCCAGCAGTCCCCTCGGGGGGGAAAAACTGTTTTTT. Translating gives CASSPLGGEKLFF.

This clone appeared a few times. The rearrangement links TRBV19 to TRBJ1-2, with D perhaps matching TRBD1 (6 bases). This CDR3 is 15 amino acids long. Per the germline V gene, CDR1 is LNHDA and CDR2 is SQIVND (reference sequence). V lost 5 bases and J 0 bases, leaving 13 bases between the germline ends. The CDR3, as DNA: TGTGCCAGTAGTGGACGACAGGCTCCTAACTATGGCTACACCTTC. This gives the protein CASSGRQAPNYGYTF. Using reference TRBV19 and TRBJ1-2 for the parts outside the CDR3, the full variable domain is DGGITQSPKYLFRKEGQNVTLSCEQNLNHDAMYWYRQDPGQGLRLIYYSQIVNDFQKGDIAEGYSVSREKKESFPLTVTSAQKNPTAFYLCASSGRQAPNYGYTFGSGTRLTVV.

With respect to this clone: At one end, the junction sequence differs from germline, possibly due to a read error. The genes are TRBV7-6 and TRBJ2-1; possible D gene TRBD2, 5 bases. This CDR3 has 15 residues. Per germline, CDR1 SGHVS and CDR2 FNYEAQ. The CDR3 nucleotides are TGTGCCAGCAGTTTAGGGAGCACGCCCTACAATGAGCAGTTCTTC. Residues: CASSLGSTPYNEQFF. The full variable domain, with the rest looked up from reference TRBV7-6 and TRBJ2-1, is GAGVSQSPRYKVTKRGQDVALRCDPISGHVSLYWYRQALGQGPEFLTYFNYEAQQDKSGLPNDRFSAERPEGSISTLTIQRTEQRDSAMYRCASSLGSTPYNEQFFGPGTRLTVL.

This clone was observed a few times. V gene TRBV9 combines with J gene TRBJ2-3, with D possibly being TRBD2 (5 bases). The germline V gene has CDR1 SGDLS and CDR2 YYNGEE. The V gene lost 0 bases and the J gene lost 1 base, with 12 bases spanning the gap. This CDR3 contains 16 residues. The CDR3 here is CASSVVTAGGTDTQYF. CDR3 nucleotide sequence: TGTGCCAGCAGCGTAGTGACCGCCGGGGGCACAGATACGCAGTATTTT.

This clone was seen only a few times. The V gene is TRBV28, the J gene TRBJ1-2; 8 positions agree with TRBD1. V shed 6 bases and J 4 bases; nucleotides not matched to a gene: 4. The V gene's germline CDR1 is MDHEN and CDR2 SYDVKM. This CDR3 contains 13 residues. CDR3 residues: CASSLDRGYGYTF. CDR3 bases: TGTGCCAGCAGCTTAGACAGGGGCTATGGCTACACCTTC.

The chain couples TRBV19 to TRBJ2-5; tentative D call: TRBD1 (8 bases). The CDR3 runs 15 residues. Germline V CDR1 and CDR2: LNHDA, SQIVND (reference sequence). V was pared by 7 bases and J by 5 bases, with 20 bases between. The CDR3 nucleotides read TGTGCCAGTAAAGACGGACAGGGAGGGAGGGAGACCCAGTACTTC. Its protein product is CASKDGQGGRETQYF.

The genes are TRBV10-1 and TRBJ2-1, with 9 positions matching TRBD2. This CDR3 has 17 amino acids. Germline V gene lookup returns CDR1 WNHNN and CDR2 SYGVQD (reference sequence). The junction had 9 bases not matched to a gene; V was cut back by 0 bases and J by 6 bases. For the CDR3, the DNA is TGCGCCAGCAGTGAGTCGTTACTAGCGGGTCGGGGCAATGAGCAGTTCTTC. As protein: CASSESLLAGRGNEQFF.

The chain carries TRBV6-5 and TRBJ1-4, with TRBD1 matching 7 bases. The CDR3 covers 15 residues. Germline V lookup: CDR1 MNHEY, CDR2 SVGAGI. V lost 5 bases and J lost 5; bases outside the gene matches: 8. CDR3 sequence reads: CASSPNRGENEKLFF. The CDR3 coding sequence is TGTGCCAGCAGTCCGAACAGGGGCGAGAATGAAAAACTGTTTTTT.

This chain links TRBV10-3 with TRBJ2-1; 9 bases match TRBD1. The V gene end was trimmed by 7 bases and the J gene end by 9 bases; junction bases not matched to a gene: 7. Germline CDR1 and CDR2: ENHRY and SYGVKD. The CDR3 is 13 residues long. CDR3 protein: CAINRDRDGEQFF. The CDR3 region has the DNA TGTGCCATCAACCGGGACAGGGATGGTGAGCAGTTCTTC.

The count of this clone is one. The chain combines TRBV19 with TRBJ2-2, with 8 nucleotides matching TRBD1. CDR3 length: 16 amino acids. Losses at the gene ends were 5 bases for V and 4 bases for J; bases not matched to a gene: 9. Germline V lookup: CDR1 LNHDA, CDR2 SQIVND (reference sequence). CDR3 sequence (DNA): TGTGCCAGTAGTCTTCAGGGGGCCGGTTCCACCGGGGAGCTGTTTTTT. The encoded protein is CASSLQGAGSTGELFF.

The genes are TRBV29-1 and TRBJ1-2; weak D call: TRBD1 (5 bases). V lost 0 bases, J lost 8 bases, and 13 bases lay in between. Germline CDR1 reads SQVTM; CDR2 reads ANQGSEA. The CDR3 has 13 residues. Written as DNA, the CDR3 is TGCAGCGTTGAAGAGGGGGGTTGGGACGGCTACACCTTC. It translates to CSVEEGGWDGYTF.